The 25 T cell receptor beta chains below come from one sample, sequenced in a study of patients and donors after allogeneic stem cell transplantation. TCRdb reprocessed the RT-PCR reads with MiXCR, giving one entry per CDR3 protein. Seen here are around 170,000 distinct CDR3 sequences, 20% to 25% observed once, and the top ten hold roughly a quarter. Specimen: blood, either unsorted or a sorted T cell fraction (not recorded which). Receptors were obtained from a human donor who was either an allogeneic HSCT recipient or a stem cell or donor lymphocyte infusion donor (not recorded which). It is not recorded whose cells these are; they may come from a transplant donor.

The CDR3 nucleotides read TGTGCCAGCAGCTTGCGACTAGCGGCCGGTAATGAGCAGTTCTTC. This translates into CASSLRLAAGNEQFF. The chain uses TRBV5-6 and TRBJ2-1, with 9 bases that match TRBD2. J lost 7 bases, V lost 1 base, and 6 bases had no gene match. Germline V gene lookup returns CDR1 SGHDT and CDR2 YYEEEE. The CDR3 contains 15 residues.

This clonotype came up many times. This rearrangement joins TRBV20-1 to TRBJ1-1, with no clear D. The CDR3 spans 13 residues. The germline V gene has CDR1 DFQATT and CDR2 SNEGSKA (reference sequence). V shed 1 base and J shed 4 bases, with 10 bases lying between them. CDR3 sequence: CSARAPGGTEAFF. CDR3 DNA: TGCAGTGCTAGAGCTCCGGGTGGCACTGAAGCTTTCTTT.

V usage is TRBV2 and J usage is TRBJ1-5; TRBD1 might be the D (5 bases). The CDR3 totals 15 residues. The germline V and J ends were trimmed by 5 bases and 7 bases, with 18 bases remaining between them. In germline, CDR1 is SNHLY, CDR2 FYNNEI. Written as DNA, the CDR3 is TGTGCCAGCAGTCGGGTGGGCTTTGAGGGGCAGCCCCAGCATTTT. It specifies CASSRVGFEGQPQHF.

The gene calls are TRBV6-1 and TRBJ1-2; no clear D gene. Per the germline V gene, CDR1 is MNHNS and CDR2 is SASEGT. This CDR3 spans 13 amino acids. Trimming left V 6 bases short and J 2 bases short, with 10 bases between. The DNA for the CDR3 is TGTGCCAGCAGCCCAGAAGGGAACTATGGCTACACCTTC. Protein product: CASSPEGNYGYTF.

This chain connects TRBV12-3 or TRBV12-4 to TRBJ2-7; 7 bases agree with TRBD1. V lost 5 bases and J lost 5; bases outside the gene matches: 9. The CDR3 has 14 amino acids. The CDR3, as DNA: TGTGCCAGCAGTCCTACGGCCAGGGGGAACGAGCAGTACTTC. It yields the protein CASSPTARGNEQYF.

This clonotype was recorded once. This rearrangement joins TRBV20-1 to TRBJ2-1, with D perhaps assigned TRBD1 or TRBD2 (6 bases each). Germline lookup yields CDR1 DFQATT and CDR2 SNEGSKA (reference sequence). This CDR3 is built from 16 residues. The V gene lost 5 bases and the J gene lost 6 bases, with 23 bases spanning the gap. This chain's CDR3 is CSAQDGGLTKSNEQFF. The DNA of the CDR3 is TGCAGTGCTCAAGACGGGGGCCTCACGAAATCCAATGAGCAGTTCTTC.

The rearrangement uses TRBV6-5 and TRBJ1-5, with a weak D call TRBD1 (5 bases). The V end lost 6 bases, the J end lost 6 bases, and 12 bases lay between the germline ends. The CDR3 runs to 13 residues. Germline CDR1 MNHEY, CDR2 SVGAGI. For the CDR3, the DNA is TGTGCCAGCAGCATTGGGGGAGGTCAGCCCCAGCATTTT. Protein sequence: CASSIGGGQPQHF.

This clonotype was seen many times. The gene calls are TRBV15 and TRBJ1-1; D may be TRBD1 (5 bases). V was shortened by 1 base and J by 11 bases, with 23 bases between the two germline ends. In germline, CDR1 is LNHNV, CDR2 YYDKDF (reference sequence). The CDR3 is made up of 16 amino acids. CDR3 region: CATSRVVNWLGAGAFF. CDR3 nucleotides: TGTGCCACCAGCAGAGTAGTTAATTGGCTAGGGGCGGGGGCTTTCTTT.

This clonotype was observed at least ten times. The J gene is TRBJ2-7, the V gene TRBV4-3; no firm D call. Germline V gene sequence: CDR1 LGHNA, CDR2 YSLEER. The CDR3 has 15 amino acids. The V gene lost 1 base and the J gene lost 0 bases, with 10 bases spanning the gap. For the CDR3, the DNA is TGCGCCAGCAGCCAAGTCTTCGCCGGCTCCTACGAGCAGTACTTC. Its protein product is CASSQVFAGSYEQYF.

The V gene is TRBV20-1, the J gene TRBJ2-1, with unresolved D. V dropped 3 bases and J dropped 2 bases, with 8 bases sitting between them. The CDR3 runs to 13 residues. Germline V gives CDR1 DFQATT, CDR2 SNEGSKA (reference sequence). CDR3 sequence reads: CSASLRAYNEQFF. The CDR3 bases are TGCAGTGCTAGCCTTAGAGCCTACAATGAGCAGTTCTTC.

This clonotype came up a few times. The rearrangement uses TRBV7-2 and TRBJ1-4; 10 bases fit TRBD1. The CDR3 sequence is 16 residues long. Germline V gives CDR1 SGHTA, CDR2 FQGNSA. V was pared by 5 bases and J by 4 bases, with 7 bases of the junction left unmatched. CDR3 nucleotide sequence: TGTGCCAGCAGCCCTGGGACAGGGGTTTATAATGAAAAACTGTTTTTT. It specifies CASSPGTGVYNEKLFF. The complete variable domain, with remaining parts taken from reference TRBV7-2 and TRBJ1-4, reads GAGVSQSPSNKVTEKGKDVELRCDPISGHTALYWYRQSLGQGLEFLIYFQGNSAPDKSGLPSDRFSAERTGGSVSTLTIQRTQQEDSAVYLCASSPGTGVYNEKLFFGSGTQLSVL.

In DNA form, the CDR3 reads TGTGCCAGCAGCTTAGCGCCAAGGGGACTTTCATACGAGCAGTACTTC. Residues: CASSLAPRGLSYEQYF. The chain links TRBV7-9 to TRBJ2-7; possible D gene TRBD2, 6 bases. The V end lost 0 bases, the J end lost 4 bases, and 16 bases lay between the germline ends. The CDR3 loop spans 16 amino acids. Germline values: CDR1 SEHNR, CDR2 FQNEAQ (reference sequence).

The chain employs TRBV27 and TRBJ2-1; 8 bases are a match to TRBD1. CDR3 length: 13 amino acids. Germline-derived CDR1 and CDR2 are MNHEY and SMNVEV (reference sequence). Germline trimming cut 6 bases from V and 9 bases from J; bases unmatched to any gene: 7. CDR3 in amino acids: CASSIGQGGEQFF. Written as DNA, the CDR3 is TGTGCCAGCAGCATCGGACAGGGTGGTGAGCAGTTCTTC.

The table lists this clonotype with a few counts. J is TRBJ2-3 and V is TRBV9, with TRBD2 identical over 7 bases. Germline lookup yields CDR1 SGDLS and CDR2 YYNGEE. V was clipped by 0 bases and J by 1 base; unmatched bases: 2. The CDR3 is 15 amino acids. The CDR3 reads CASSVGSGGTDTQYF. The CDR3 DNA reads TGTGCCAGCAGCGTAGGCAGCGGGGGCACAGATACGCAGTATTTT.

The CDR3 sequence: CASSQALGTDNEQFF. The CDR3 nucleotides are TGTGCCAGCAGCCAAGCCTTGGGTACAGACAATGAGCAGTTCTTC. The V call is TRBV14, the J call TRBJ2-1; D not resolved. The V end lost 1 base, the J end lost 5 bases, and 12 bases lay between the germline ends. The germline V gene encodes CDR1 SGHDN and CDR2 FVKESK. The CDR3 has 15 residues. The complete variable domain, with remaining parts taken from reference TRBV14 and TRBJ2-1, reads EAGVTQFPSHSVIEKGQTVTLRCDPISGHDNLYWYRRVMGKEIKFLLHFVKESKQDESGMPNNRFLAERTGGTYSTLKVQPAELEDSGVYFCASSQALGTDNEQFFGPGTRLTVL.

This clonotype appeared many times. The V and J genes are TRBV5-1 and TRBJ1-3, with 8 bases that match TRBD1. The V gene end was trimmed by 0 bases and the J gene end by 2 bases; junction bases not matched to a gene: 7. There are 17 residues in the CDR3. Germline CDR1 SGHRS, CDR2 YFSETQ. CDR3 DNA sequence: TGCGCCAGCAGCTTGGGTACAGGGGGTACTACTGGAAACACCATATATTTT. Protein: CASSLGTGGTTGNTIYF.

This clonotype turned up a few times. The J gene is TRBJ2-5, the V gene TRBV6-5; TRBD2 agrees at 7 bases. V shed 0 bases, J shed 3 bases, and the junction held 10 bases outside the gene matches. The germline gives CDR1 MNHEY, CDR2 SVGAGI. The CDR3 contains 17 residues. Here the CDR3 DNA reads TGTGCCAGCAGTTACTCGCCGAGGGTCGGGGGGAAAGAGACCCAGTACTTC. As protein: CASSYSPRVGGKETQYF.

This clonotype has just a few counts. CDR3 loop: CASSPEQGSGNTIYF. The CDR3 DNA is TGCGCCAGCAGCCCAGAACAGGGATCTGGAAACACCATATATTTT. The chain employs TRBV4-3 and TRBJ1-3; perhaps TRBD1 as D (6 bases). The V end lost 4 bases, the J end lost 1 base, and 11 bases lay between the germline ends. Germline CDR1 LGHNA, CDR2 YSLEER. This CDR3 has 15 residues.

The chain employs TRBV7-2 and TRBJ1-1; maybe TRBD1 (5 bases). CDR1 is SGHTA and CDR2 is FQGNSA in the germline V gene. The CDR3 extends over 14 amino acids. The V end was cut by 4 bases, the J end by 2 bases, with 11 bases between. The CDR3 DNA sequence: TGTGCCAGCAGCTACCTAGGGGTAAACACTGAAGCTTTCTTT. Translated, it gives CASSYLGVNTEAFF.

CDR3 nucleotides: TGCAGCGTTACACGACTAGCGGGAAGCACAGATACGCAGTATTTT. Protein: CSVTRLAGSTDTQYF. This chain joins TRBV29-1 and TRBJ2-3, with TRBD2 identical over 11 bases. Trimming cost V 5 bases and J 0 bases; bases outside gene matches: 4. The CDR3 extends over 15 amino acids. CDR1 and CDR2 (germline): SQVTM, ANQGSEA.

The rearrangement joins TRBV4-1 to TRBJ2-3; D gene unclear. This CDR3 is built from 17 residues. Germline assignment: CDR1 MGHRA and CDR2 YSYEKL. V was trimmed by 1 base and J by 1 base, leaving 15 bases between them. This chain's CDR3 is CASSQVRTYHRTDTQYF. CDR3 DNA sequence: TGCGCCAGCAGCCAAGTCCGAACCTACCACCGCACAGATACGCAGTATTTT.

This clonotype was picked up a small number of times. V gene TRBV3-1 combines with J gene TRBJ2-1; the D gene is possibly TRBD2 (5 bases). V was clipped by 4 bases and J by 5 bases, with 18 bases between them. CDR1 is LGHDT and CDR2 is YNNKEL in the germline V gene (reference sequence). The CDR3 spans 16 residues. The CDR3 protein is CASSRGLRTSDNEQFF. Here the CDR3 DNA reads TGTGCCAGCAGCCGAGGTCTTCGGACTTCCGACAATGAGCAGTTCTTC.

This clonotype was seen at least ten times. The CDR3 here is CSAVRGSTEAFF. In DNA form, the CDR3 reads TGCAGTGCTGTCAGGGGTAGCACTGAAGCTTTCTTT. J is TRBJ1-1 and V is TRBV20-1; possibly TRBD1 for D (6 bases). V gave up 5 bases and J gave up 4 bases, with 11 bases separating them. The germline V gene encodes CDR1 DFQATT and CDR2 SNEGSKA (reference sequence). This CDR3 has 12 amino acids.

CDR3 sequence (DNA): TGCGCCAGCAGCTTGGCGGGGGGCGACACCGGGGAGCTGTTTTTT. As protein: CASSLAGGDTGELFF. This chain connects TRBV5-1 to TRBJ2-2, with D maybe TRBD2 (7 bases). This CDR3 region has 15 residues. V lost 0 bases and J lost 3, with 9 bases in between. CDR1 and CDR2 (germline): SGHRS, YFSETQ.

This sequence joins TRBV25-1 and TRBJ2-2, with D unresolved. The germline V gene has CDR1 MGHDK and CDR2 SYGVNS. Trimming removed 0 bases from V and 4 bases from J, with 6 bases in between. The CDR3 has 14 amino acids. This CDR3 is CASSEYIATGELFF. The DNA for the CDR3 is TGTGCCAGCAGTGAATATATCGCCACCGGGGAGCTGTTTTTT.